Detailed here is one T cell receptor (beta chain). No antigen is known for it. The sample comes from a study of T cell responses to AZD1222 COVID-19 vaccine. Broader study findings: No repertoire was sampled before or during the peak T cell response, only after it. The study identified only five to seven AZD1222 recipients as seropositive at baseline. The donor group comprised mostly white British people and more females; the analysis possibly underestimated clonal diversity.

Clones were read by immunoSEQ multiplex PCR, and TCRdb kept only the in-frame ones, dropping some. The profile shows roughly 170,000 clones, roughly 87% of them singletons. The germline gives CDR1 SNHLY, CDR2 FYNNEI. This CDR3 comprises 14 residues. J was trimmed by 1 base and V by 6 bases; bases with no gene match: 4. The source is an adult in good health. Specimen: peripheral blood, collected on day 0 of AZD1222 vaccination. The genes are TRBV2 and TRBJ1-1; TRBD1 matches at 8 bases. The DNA of the CDR3 is TGTGCCAGCAGAGACAGGGGCCCGAACACTGAAGCTTTCTTT. Translation gives CASRDRGPNTEAFF.